Below are 4 T cell receptor beta chains sequenced from a single sample in a study of cytomegalovirus exposure and HLA in healthy donors listed by TCRdb under 2017. The method was the immunoSEQ multiplex PCR assay. For the multiplex PCR, a mixture combining 60 forward primers for TCR Vbeta segments and 13 reverse primers for TCR Jbeta segments was used. This is the immuneACCESS table as TCRdb keeps it, with only in-frame sequences that have V and J called. A part of the clones is gone; compared with another copy, unresolved V genes explain less than half, and the rest is unexplained. This sample lists under 150,000 clones; 72% were detected once. The ten largest clones capture approximately 4% of the sample. Sample: PBMCs. The receptors derive from a man between 45 and 60 years old in good health and CMV-seropositive.

This chain connects TRBV2 to TRBJ2-7; no clear D. Looked up from germline, CDR1 is SNHLY and CDR2 is FYNNEI. V lost 8 bases to trimming and J lost 2 bases, with 7 bases between them. The CDR3 runs to 11 residues. CDR3 protein: CASGQTYEQYF. CDR3 nucleotide sequence: TGTGCCAGCGGGCAGACCTACGAGCAGTACTTC.

The chain links TRBV5-1 to TRBJ2-1, with 8 nucleotides matching TRBD1. This CDR3 has 13 amino acids. The J segment lost 6 bases and the V segment lost 4 bases, leaving 3 bases of the junction unmatched. Germline CDR1 reads SGHRS; CDR2 reads YFSETQ. CDR3: CASSRGQGNEQFF. CDR3 sequence (DNA): TGCGCCAGCAGCCGAGGACAGGGCAATGAGCAGTTCTTC.

This clone was observed a few times. This chain joins TRBV6-4 and TRBJ2-6; possibly TRBD2 for D (5 bases). The CDR3 spans 16 residues. The germline V gene has CDR1 MRHNA and CDR2 SNTAGT. With 2 bases removed from V and 0 bases from J, the gap between germline ends came to 8 bases. The CDR3 region is CASSDEGASGANVLTF. The CDR3, as DNA: TGTGCCAGCAGTGACGAGGGCGCCTCTGGGGCCAACGTCCTGACTTTC.

This clone showed up just a few times. V usage is TRBV29-1 and J usage is TRBJ2-5; perhaps TRBD1 as D (7 bases). The V end was cut by 8 bases, the J end by 5 bases, with 21 bases between. The CDR3 runs 14 residues. Looked up from germline, CDR1 is SQVTM and CDR2 is ANQGSEA. The CDR3: CSSSEGAFGETQYF. In DNA, the CDR3 is TGCAGCTCCTCGGAGGGGGCGTTCGGCGAGACCCAGTACTTC.